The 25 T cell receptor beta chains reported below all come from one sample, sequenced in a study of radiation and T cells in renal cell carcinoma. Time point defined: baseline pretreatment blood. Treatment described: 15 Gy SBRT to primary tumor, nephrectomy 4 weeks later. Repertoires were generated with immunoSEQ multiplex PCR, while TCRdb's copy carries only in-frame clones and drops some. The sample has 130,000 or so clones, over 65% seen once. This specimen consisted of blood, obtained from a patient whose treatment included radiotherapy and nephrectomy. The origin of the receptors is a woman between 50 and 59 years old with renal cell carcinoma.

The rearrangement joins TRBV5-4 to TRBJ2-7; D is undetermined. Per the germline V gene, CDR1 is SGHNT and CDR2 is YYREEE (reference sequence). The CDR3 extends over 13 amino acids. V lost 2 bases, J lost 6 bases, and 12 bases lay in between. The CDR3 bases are TGTGCCAGCAGCTTATTCGGTGGGTTCGAGCAGTACTTC. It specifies CASSLFGGFEQYF.

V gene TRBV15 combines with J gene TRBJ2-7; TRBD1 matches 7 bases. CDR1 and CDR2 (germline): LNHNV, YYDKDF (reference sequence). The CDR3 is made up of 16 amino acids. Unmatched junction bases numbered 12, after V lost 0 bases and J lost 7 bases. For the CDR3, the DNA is TGTGCCACCAGCAGAGATATGTCGACAGGGCCCTGGGAGCAGTACTTC. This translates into CATSRDMSTGPWEQYF. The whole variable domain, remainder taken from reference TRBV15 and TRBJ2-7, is DAMVIQNPRYQVTQFGKPVTLSCSQTLNHNVMYWYQQKSSQAPKLLFHYYDKDFNNEADTPDNFQSRRPNTSFCFLDIRSPGLGDTAMYLCATSRDMSTGPWEQYFGPGTRLTVT.

The CDR3 bases are TGTGCCAGCAGCGTAGGGCCTAGCGGTCAAGAGACCCAGTACTTC. Amino acids: CASSVGPSGQETQYF. This chain joins TRBV9 and TRBJ2-5; TRBD2 matches 7 bases. The CDR3 is 15 amino acids. Losses at the gene ends were 0 bases for V and 2 bases for J; bases not matched to a gene: 4. The germline gives CDR1 SGDLS, CDR2 YYNGEE.

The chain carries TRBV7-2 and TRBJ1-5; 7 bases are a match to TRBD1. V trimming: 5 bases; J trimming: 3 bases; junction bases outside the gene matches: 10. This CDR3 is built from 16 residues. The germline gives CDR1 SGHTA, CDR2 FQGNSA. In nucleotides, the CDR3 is TGTGCCAGCAGCGCCCTCGGGACAGAACCCAATCAGCCCCAGCATTTT. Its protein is CASSALGTEPNQPQHF.

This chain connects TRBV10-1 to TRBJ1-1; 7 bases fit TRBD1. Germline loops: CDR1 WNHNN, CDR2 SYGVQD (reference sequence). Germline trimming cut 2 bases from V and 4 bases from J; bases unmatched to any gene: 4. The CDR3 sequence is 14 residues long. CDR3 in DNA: TGCGCCAGCAGTGAGGCAACAGGGGTCACTGAAGCTTTCTTT. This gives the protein CASSEATGVTEAFF.

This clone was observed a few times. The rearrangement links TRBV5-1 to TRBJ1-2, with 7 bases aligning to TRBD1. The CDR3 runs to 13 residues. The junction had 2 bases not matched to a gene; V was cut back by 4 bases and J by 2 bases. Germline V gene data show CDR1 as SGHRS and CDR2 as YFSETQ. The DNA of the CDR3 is TGCGCCAGCAGCACGACAGGGAACTATGGCTACACCTTC. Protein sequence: CASSTTGNYGYTF.

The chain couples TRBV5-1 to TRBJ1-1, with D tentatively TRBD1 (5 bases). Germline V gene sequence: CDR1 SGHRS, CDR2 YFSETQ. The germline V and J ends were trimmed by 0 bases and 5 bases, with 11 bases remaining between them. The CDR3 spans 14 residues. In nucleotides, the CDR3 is TGCGCCAGCAGCTTGGCCGAGGGGAGGACTGAAGCTTTCTTT. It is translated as CASSLAEGRTEAFF.

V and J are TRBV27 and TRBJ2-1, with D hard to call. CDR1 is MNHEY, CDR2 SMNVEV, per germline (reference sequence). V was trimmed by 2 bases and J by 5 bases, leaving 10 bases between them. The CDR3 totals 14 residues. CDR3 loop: CASSLGLLNNEQFF. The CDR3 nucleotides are TGTGCCAGCAGTTTAGGGCTATTGAACAATGAGCAGTTCTTC.

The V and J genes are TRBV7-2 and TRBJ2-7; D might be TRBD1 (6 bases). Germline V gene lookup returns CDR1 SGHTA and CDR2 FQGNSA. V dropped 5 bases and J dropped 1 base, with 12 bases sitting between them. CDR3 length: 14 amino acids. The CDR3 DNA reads TGTGCCAGCAGCCCCTCCGGGACATCCTACGAGCAGTACTTC. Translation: CASSPSGTSYEQYF.

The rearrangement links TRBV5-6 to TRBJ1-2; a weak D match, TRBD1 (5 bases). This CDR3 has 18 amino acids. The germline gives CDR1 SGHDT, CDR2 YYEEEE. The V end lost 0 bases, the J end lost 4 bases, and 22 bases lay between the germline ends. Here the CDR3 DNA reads TGTGCCAGCAGCTTGGTGGTGGTGTGGGACTCAGGTTTCTATGGCTACACCTTC. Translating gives CASSLVVVWDSGFYGYTF.

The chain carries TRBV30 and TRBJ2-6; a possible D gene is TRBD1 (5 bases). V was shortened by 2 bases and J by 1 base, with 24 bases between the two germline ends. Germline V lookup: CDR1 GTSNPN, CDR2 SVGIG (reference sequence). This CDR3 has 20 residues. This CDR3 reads CAWSSRRVIGSWSGANVLTF. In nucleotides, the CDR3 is TGTGCCTGGAGTTCCCGCAGGGTAATAGGTAGTTGGTCTGGGGCCAACGTCCTGACTTTC.

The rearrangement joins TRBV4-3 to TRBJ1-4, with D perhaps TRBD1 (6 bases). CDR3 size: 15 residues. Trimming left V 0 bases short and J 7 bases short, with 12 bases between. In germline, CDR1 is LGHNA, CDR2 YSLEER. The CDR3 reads CASSQETGWREKLFF. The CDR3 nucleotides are TGCGCCAGCAGCCAAGAGACAGGCTGGCGTGAAAAACTGTTTTTT.

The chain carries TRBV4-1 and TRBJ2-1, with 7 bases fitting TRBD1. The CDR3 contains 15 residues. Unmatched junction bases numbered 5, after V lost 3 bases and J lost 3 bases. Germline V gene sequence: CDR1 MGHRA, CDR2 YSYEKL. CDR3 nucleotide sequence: TGCGCCAGCAGCCAGGCCGGGACAGTCTACAATGAGCAGTTCTTC. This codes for CASSQAGTVYNEQFF.

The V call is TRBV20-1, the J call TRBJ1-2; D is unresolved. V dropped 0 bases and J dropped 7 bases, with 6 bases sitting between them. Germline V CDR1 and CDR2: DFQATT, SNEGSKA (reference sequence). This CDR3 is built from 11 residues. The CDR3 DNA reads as TGCAGTGCTAGAGAGGGTTTTGGCTACACCTTC. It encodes CSAREGFGYTF.

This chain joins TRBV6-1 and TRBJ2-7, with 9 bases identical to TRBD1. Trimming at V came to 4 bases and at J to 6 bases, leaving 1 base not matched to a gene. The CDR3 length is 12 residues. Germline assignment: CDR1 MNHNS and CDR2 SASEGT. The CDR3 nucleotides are TGTGCCAGCAGTGGGACAGGGGTCGAGCAGTACTTC. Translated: CASSGTGVEQYF.

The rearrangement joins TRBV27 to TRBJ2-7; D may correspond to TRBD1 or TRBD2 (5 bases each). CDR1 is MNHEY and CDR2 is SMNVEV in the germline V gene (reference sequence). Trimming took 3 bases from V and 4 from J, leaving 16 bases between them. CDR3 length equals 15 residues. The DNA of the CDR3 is TGTGCCAGCAGTTTGAACGGGGCCCTCGAATACGAGCAGTACTTC. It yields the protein CASSLNGALEYEQYF.

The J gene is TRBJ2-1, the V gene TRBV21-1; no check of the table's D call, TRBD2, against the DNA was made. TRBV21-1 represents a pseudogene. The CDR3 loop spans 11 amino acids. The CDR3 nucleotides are TGTAGGCGGAGCTCCTACAATGAGCAGTTCTTC. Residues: CRRSSYNEQFF.

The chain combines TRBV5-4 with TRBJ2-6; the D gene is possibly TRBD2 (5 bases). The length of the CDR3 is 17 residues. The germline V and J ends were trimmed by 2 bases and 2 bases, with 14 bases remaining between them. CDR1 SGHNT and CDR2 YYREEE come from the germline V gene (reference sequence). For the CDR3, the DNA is TGTGCCAGCAGCTTAACGGGGTATCGAGCTGGGGCCAACGTCCTGACTTTC. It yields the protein CASSLTGYRAGANVLTF.

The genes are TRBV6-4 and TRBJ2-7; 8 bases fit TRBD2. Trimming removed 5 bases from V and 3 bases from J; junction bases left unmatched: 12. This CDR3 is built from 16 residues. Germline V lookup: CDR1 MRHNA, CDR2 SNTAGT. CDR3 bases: TGTGCCAGCAGTCCTCGAAGGGCGGGAGGCCACTACGAGCAGTACTTC. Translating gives CASSPRRAGGHYEQYF.

In DNA form, the CDR3 reads TGTGCCATCAGTGAGTCGACGGTCTACTATGGCTACACCTTC. The encoded protein is CAISESTVYYGYTF. The rearrangement joins TRBV10-3 to TRBJ1-2; the D is unclear. CDR3 length: 14 residues. CDR1 is ENHRY, CDR2 SYGVKD, per germline. The germline V and J ends were trimmed by 0 bases and 3 bases, with 8 bases remaining between them.

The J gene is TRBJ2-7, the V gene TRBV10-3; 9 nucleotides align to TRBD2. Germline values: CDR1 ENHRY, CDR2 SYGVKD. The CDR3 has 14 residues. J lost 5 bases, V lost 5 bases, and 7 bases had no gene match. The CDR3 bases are TGTGCCATCAGTTCTAGCGGGAAACTCAACGAGCAGTACTTC. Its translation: CAISSSGKLNEQYF.

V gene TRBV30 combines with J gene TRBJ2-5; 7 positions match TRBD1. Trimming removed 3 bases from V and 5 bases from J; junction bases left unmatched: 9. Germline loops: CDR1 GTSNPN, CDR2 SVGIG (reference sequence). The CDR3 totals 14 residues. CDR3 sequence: CAWRLQGIQETQYF. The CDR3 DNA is TGTGCCTGGAGGTTACAGGGGATTCAGGAGACCCAGTACTTC.

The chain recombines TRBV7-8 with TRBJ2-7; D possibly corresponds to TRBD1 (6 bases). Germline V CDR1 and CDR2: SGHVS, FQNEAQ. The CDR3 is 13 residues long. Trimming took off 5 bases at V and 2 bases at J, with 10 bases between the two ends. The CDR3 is CASSPRTAYEQYF. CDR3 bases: TGTGCCAGCAGCCCTCGGACAGCCTACGAGCAGTACTTC.

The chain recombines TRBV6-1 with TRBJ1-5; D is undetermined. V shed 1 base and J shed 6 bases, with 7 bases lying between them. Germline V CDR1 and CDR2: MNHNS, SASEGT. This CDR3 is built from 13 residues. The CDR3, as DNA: TGTGCCAGCAGTGAAGTTCTGGGTCAGCCCCAGCATTTT. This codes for CASSEVLGQPQHF.

The CDR3 reads CASSEFGASGGATQYF. In DNA form, the CDR3 reads TGTGCCAGCAGTGAATTTGGGGCTAGCGGGGGGGCCACTCAGTACTTC. The chain combines TRBV25-1 with TRBJ2-4; 12 nucleotides match TRBD2. After removal of 1 base from V and 12 bases from J, the junction contained 10 bases not matched to a gene. Germline CDR1 reads MGHDK; CDR2 reads SYGVNS. CDR3 length equals 16 residues.